The clone carrying this T cell receptor (beta chain) was found once. Its antigen is currently unknown. Clones were read by immunoSEQ multiplex PCR, and TCRdb kept only the in-frame ones, dropping some. Of 70,000 to 95,000 clones in the sample, about 89% were seen once. The germline CDR1 and CDR2 sequences are SGHNT and YYREEE (reference sequence). Trimming left V 0 bases short and J 4 bases short, with 8 bases between. The CDR3 has 13 residues. These data are taken from a study of T cell responses to AZD1222 COVID-19 vaccine. General study points: Repertoires were obtained only post-peak T cell response.

The input for sequencing was peripheral blood, taken 28 days after the second AZD1222 dose. The V call is TRBV5-4, the J call TRBJ2-7; possibly TRBD1 for D (6 bases). The sequence was collected from an adult who received the AZD1222 COVID-19 vaccine. CDR3: CASSLDRVYEQYF. Written as DNA, the CDR3 is TGTGCCAGCAGCTTGGACAGGGTGTACGAGCAGTACTTC. Supplemented by reference TRBV5-4 and TRBJ2-7, the full variable domain reads ETGVTQSPTHLIKTRGQQVTLRCSSQSGHNTVSWYQQALGQGPQFIFQYYREEENGRGNFPPRFSGLQFPNYSSELNVNALELDDSALYLCASSLDRVYEQYFGPGTRLTVT.